The 32 T cell receptor beta chains reported below all come from one sample, sequenced in a study of Tregs in tolerant kidney transplant recipients. The repertoire was sequenced with immunoSEQ multiplex PCR; TCRdb's copy has only in-frame clones and lacks some. The table gives fewer than 40,000 clones; the top ten clones make up about 7.6% of it. The input for sequencing was CD8+ T cells from blood, taken before the transplant. The receptor source for this set is a human donor who received a combined kidney and bone marrow transplant.

About this clone itself: The read ends 3 residues before the CDR3 terminus; that terminus is restored from the germline J gene. J is TRBJ1-1 and V is TRBV5-1, with 9 bases fitting TRBD1. The length of the CDR3 is 15 residues. Germline values: CDR1 SGHRS, CDR2 YFSETQ. V shed 2 bases, J shed 1 base, and the junction held 3 bases outside the gene matches. CDR3 DNA (partial): TGCGCCAGCAGCTTCGTGGACAGGGGGAACACTGAA. It yields the protein CASSFVDRGNTE. The full CDR3 is CASSFVDRGNTEAFF.

Turning to this clone: The read halts 3 residues ahead of the CDR3 end, with the missing end drawn from the germline J gene. V usage is TRBV5-6 and J usage is TRBJ1-1; D is ambiguous. Germline assignment: CDR1 SGHDT and CDR2 YYEEEE. V lost 7 bases, J lost 4 bases, and 17 bases lay in between. The CDR3 has 14 amino acids. The sequenced CDR3 bases are TGTGCCAGCCTAAGGGCGGGGTGGCTCACTGAA. Translation: CASLRAGWLTE. The CDR3 reads in full as CASLRAGWLTEAFF.

In the case of this clone: The read comes to an end 3 residues before the CDR3 does, leaving the germline J gene to fill in the end. This chain connects TRBV19 to TRBJ1-2, with a tentative D call TRBD1 (5 bases). CDR3 length equals 13 residues. V shed 8 bases and J shed 4 bases, with 14 bases lying between them. Germline V gives CDR1 LNHDA, CDR2 SQIVND (reference sequence). CDR3 protein: CASRFGGTYGYTF. The DNA read from the CDR3 is TGTGCCAGTCGTTTCGGGGGTACCTATGGC.

As regards this clone: Read sequence stops 3 residues before the CDR3 end, and the germline J gene provides the missing end. The V call is TRBV12-3 or TRBV12-4, the J call TRBJ1-2; D may be TRBD1 (5 bases). The CDR3 has 16 residues. V lost 1 base and J 1 base, leaving 13 bases between the germline ends. The CDR3 loop reads CASSLEGASDNYGYTF. The DNA read from the CDR3 is TGTGCCAGCAGTTTAGAAGGGGCCAGTGATAACTATGGC.

For this clone: The read finishes 3 residues shy of the CDR3 end, and the germline J gene is used to complete it. The chain carries TRBV6-2 or TRBV6-3 and TRBJ2-7; a weak D match, TRBD1 (6 bases). The V end lost 5 bases, the J end lost 3 bases, and 17 bases lay between the germline ends. CDR3 length: 15 residues. Per germline, CDR1 MNHEY and CDR2 SVGEGT. The CDR3 loop reads CASSQRGHNLYEQYF. The covered CDR3 bases are TGTGCCAGCAGTCAAAGGGGACACAACCTCTACGAG.

About this clone itself: The missing CDR3 end, 3 residues past where the read stops, is filled in from the germline J gene. The chain carries TRBV14 and TRBJ2-3, with D uncertain. Trimming removed 0 bases at V and 4 bases at J, with 8 bases between. CDR1 is SGHDN and CDR2 is FVKESK in the germline V gene. The CDR3 totals 14 residues. CDR3 DNA (partial): TGTGCCAGCAGCCAAGATGTCCTAGCAGATACG. Its translation: CASSQDVLADT. The full CDR3 protein reads CASSQDVLADTQYF.

For this clone: The read comes to an end 3 residues before the CDR3 does, leaving the germline J gene to fill in the end. The V call is TRBV10-2, the J call TRBJ2-1, with 8 bases matching TRBD1. Germline V gene sequence: CDR1 WSHSY, CDR2 SAAADI. Germline trimming cut 1 base from V and 7 bases from J; bases unmatched to any gene: 0. The CDR3 runs to 13 residues. CDR3 sequence: CASSEYRGNEQFF. The sequenced part of the CDR3 DNA is TGCGCCAGCAGTGAGTACAGGGGGAATGAG.

Remarks on this clone: The read ends 3 residues before the CDR3 terminus; that terminus is restored from the germline J gene. This chain joins TRBV7-9 and TRBJ1-1; a possible D gene is TRBD1 (5 bases). The CDR3 has 12 residues. The germline CDR1 and CDR2 sequences are SEHNR and FQNEAQ (reference sequence). V was cut by 3 bases and J by 6 bases, with 8 bases left in between. The sequenced part of the CDR3 DNA is TGTGCCAGCAGCTTTGAAGGGGCTGAA. This encodes CASSFEGAE. The complete CDR3 protein is CASSFEGAEAFF.

Remarks on this clone: The read ends 3 residues before the CDR3 terminus; that terminus is restored from the germline J gene. This chain links TRBV7-2 with TRBJ2-7; D uncertain. Germline CDR1 reads SGHTA; CDR2 reads FQGNSA. The V end was cut by 5 bases, the J end by 4 bases, with 9 bases between. The CDR3 has 12 residues. The CDR3 loop is CASSPSLYEQYF. The CDR3 bases that were read are TGTGCCAGCAGCCCCTCCTTGTACGAG. Combining the CDR3 with reference TRBV7-2 and TRBJ2-7 gives the whole variable domain GAGVSQSPSNKVTEKGKDVELRCDPISGHTALYWYRQSLGQGLEFLIYFQGNSAPDKSGLPSDRFSAERTGGSVSTLTIQRTQQEDSAVYLCASSPSLYEQYFGPGTRLTVT.

The sequenced CDR3 bases are TGTGCCAGCAGCCCCAGCGGGGCGAACACCGGGGAG. Translated: CASSPSGANTGE. The complete CDR3 sequence is CASSPSGANTGELFF. This sequence joins TRBV7-9 and TRBJ2-2; the match to TRBD2 covers 7 bases. The read finishes 3 residues shy of the CDR3 end, and the germline J gene is used to complete it. CDR1 is SEHNR and CDR2 is FQNEAQ in the germline V gene (reference sequence). J gave up 0 bases and V 5 bases, and 3 bases lay outside the gene matches. The CDR3 loop spans 15 amino acids. The whole variable domain, filled in from reference TRBV7-9 and TRBJ2-2, reads DTGVSQNPRHKITKRGQNVTFRCDPISEHNRLYWYRQTLGQGPEFLTYFQNEAQLEKSRLLSDRFSAERPKGSFSTLEIQRTEQGDSAMYLCASSPSGANTGELFFGEGSRLTVL.

The CDR3 bases that were read are TGTGCCAGCAGCTTAGGTTTGCGGGGCTCCTACAATGAG. The encoded protein is CASSLGLRGSYNE. The complete CDR3 sequence is CASSLGLRGSYNEQFF. This chain joins TRBV7-6 and TRBJ2-1, with a tentative D call TRBD2 (6 bases). The sequenced fragment ends 3 residues before the CDR3 boundary, so the rest is inferred from the germline J gene. The V end was cut by 1 base, the J end by 0 bases, with 10 bases between. CDR1 is SGHVS, CDR2 FNYEAQ, per germline. This CDR3 has 16 amino acids.

About this clone itself: From the germline J gene comes the end of the CDR3, since the read stops 3 residues before it. V and J are TRBV6-7 and TRBJ1-2, with a weak D call TRBD1 (5 bases). TRBV6-7 is recorded as an ORF, its role being uncertain. The CDR3 length is 15 residues. Trimming left V 2 bases short and J 4 bases short, with 14 bases between. The CDR3 here is CASSYLWGPSYGYTF. Partial CDR3 DNA: TGTGCCAGCAGTTACCTATGGGGCCCGAGCTATGGC.

A note on this clone: The CDR3 extends 3 residues past the end of the read, so its final part is completed from the germline J gene. The rearrangement links TRBV6-2 or TRBV6-3 to TRBJ2-1; 7 bases are shared with TRBD1. Germline lookup yields CDR1 MNHEY and CDR2 SVGEGT. V lost 6 bases to trimming and J lost 0 bases; unmatched junction nucleotides: 11. This CDR3 has 17 residues. CDR3 bases read: TGTGCCAGCAGCACCCGGGACAGCACCAGCTCCTACAATGAG. The encoded protein is CASSTRDSTSSYNE. The whole CDR3 sequence is CASSTRDSTSSYNEQFF.

As to this clone: The read ends 3 residues before the CDR3 terminus; that terminus is restored from the germline J gene. This sequence joins TRBV7-9 and TRBJ2-7, with 10 bases matching TRBD2. The junction had 6 bases not matched to a gene; V was cut back by 1 base and J by 6 bases. CDR1 and CDR2 (germline): SEHNR, FQNEAQ (reference sequence). This CDR3 has 15 residues. The CDR3 protein is CASSLGGLAGAEQYF. The sequenced CDR3 bases are TGTGCCAGCAGCTTAGGAGGGCTAGCGGGAGCCGAG.

As to this clone: The read ends 3 residues shy of where the CDR3 ends; the end is completed using the germline J gene. V gene TRBV14 combines with J gene TRBJ2-1; 8 bases align to TRBD1. Germline V gene sequence: CDR1 SGHDN, CDR2 FVKESK. This CDR3 spans 12 amino acids. Unmatched junction bases numbered 2, after V lost 4 bases and J lost 9 bases. CDR3 bases read: TGTGCCAGCAGCCTACAGGGGGTTGAG. Translating it yields CASSLQGVE. The entire CDR3 reads CASSLQGVEQFF.

With regard to this clone: The read terminates 3 residues before the CDR3 end, so the remaining end is supplied by the germline J gene. The chain joins TRBV19 to TRBJ1-1, with 7 bases fitting TRBD1. This CDR3 has 13 amino acids. The germline V gene encodes CDR1 LNHDA and CDR2 SQIVND (reference sequence). V shed 9 bases and J 5 bases; nucleotides not matched to a gene: 9. The DNA read from the CDR3 is TGTGCCAGCCTAACAGGGGCGAGGACTGAA. The encoded protein is CASLTGARTE. The CDR3 reads in full as CASLTGARTEAFF.

With respect to this clone: The read falls 3 residues short of the CDR3 end, and the missing part is taken from the germline J gene. The chain carries TRBV19 and TRBJ2-7, with 8 bases matching TRBD1. The CDR3 sequence is 14 residues long. The J segment lost 4 bases and the V segment lost 1 base, leaving 3 bases of the junction unmatched. The V gene's germline CDR1 is LNHDA and CDR2 SQIVND (reference sequence). The DNA read from the CDR3 is TGTGCCAGTAGTATAGCCGGGACAGGTTACGAG. Translating gives CASSIAGTGYE. From start to end, the CDR3 is CASSIAGTGYEQYF.

Remarks on this clone: From the germline J gene comes the end of the CDR3, since the read stops 3 residues before it. The chain recombines TRBV6-1 with TRBJ2-1; D gene ambiguous. V gave up 0 bases and J gave up 6 bases, with 9 bases separating them. In germline, CDR1 is MNHNS, CDR2 SASEGT. CDR3 length: 14 residues. CDR3 residues: CASSEAPFGNEQFF. CDR3 DNA, as far as it was read: TGTGCCAGCAGTGAAGCACCGTTCGGCAATGAG.

With regard to this clone: Read data end 3 residues before the CDR3 end; the end is taken from the germline J gene. The chain combines TRBV7-8 with TRBJ1-1; D gene ambiguous. CDR1 and CDR2 (germline): SGHVS, FQNEAQ. The CDR3 covers 15 residues. Trimming shortened V by 1 base and J by 1 base, and 10 bases separated the two germline ends. The CDR3 protein is CASSLGQLPNTEAFF. The part of the CDR3 DNA that was read is TGTGCCAGCAGCTTAGGGCAGTTACCGAACACTGAA.

Of note for this clone: The read ends 3 residues shy of where the CDR3 ends; the end is completed using the germline J gene. The chain combines TRBV19 with TRBJ2-5, with TRBD1 matching over 8 bases. CDR1 is LNHDA and CDR2 is SQIVND in the germline V gene (reference sequence). The CDR3 has 15 amino acids. Unmatched junction bases numbered 11, after V lost 5 bases and J lost 6 bases. The CDR3 is CASSGTGFSLKTQYF. The DNA read from the CDR3 is TGTGCCAGTAGTGGGACAGGTTTCTCCCTCAAGACC.

About this clone: The read stops 3 residues short of the end of the CDR3; the missing end is completed from the germline J gene. The chain joins TRBV20-1 to TRBJ1-2, with a tentative D call TRBD1 (5 bases). The CDR3 spans 15 residues. The V gene lost 3 bases and the J gene lost 3 bases, with 17 bases spanning the gap. From germline, CDR1 is DFQATT and CDR2 SNEGSKA (reference sequence). CDR3 residues: CSARVSDSFYYGYTF. Incomplete CDR3 DNA: TGCAGTGCTAGGGTCTCCGACAGCTTTTACTATGGC.

Regarding this clone: The CDR3 end lies 3 residues beyond the end of the read and is filled in from the germline J gene. J is TRBJ1-1 and V is TRBV7-9; D unclear. The germline V and J ends were trimmed by 3 bases and 4 bases, with 3 bases remaining between them. The CDR3 has 11 residues. Per the germline V gene, CDR1 is SEHNR and CDR2 is FQNEAQ (reference sequence). The sequenced CDR3 bases are TGTGCCAGCAGCTTTCTCACTGAA. Encoded protein: CASSFLTE. The entire CDR3 protein is CASSFLTEAFF.

For this clone: The read gets to within 3 residues of the CDR3 end, and the germline J gene fills in the rest. The chain employs TRBV19 and TRBJ1-3; D gene uncertain. Deletions cut 3 bases from V and 4 bases from J, with 10 bases between. Germline CDR1 reads LNHDA; CDR2 reads SQIVND (reference sequence). The CDR3 length is 14 residues. Partial CDR3 DNA: TGTGCCAGTAGTATCGGGGTGTCCGGAAACACC. This gives the protein CASSIGVSGNT. The whole CDR3 protein is CASSIGVSGNTIYF.

Concerning this clone: Sequencing ends 3 residues short of the CDR3 end; the germline J gene provides the rest. This chain uses TRBV7-6 with TRBJ2-1, with no clear D. V was shortened by 5 bases and J by 6 bases, with 8 bases between the two germline ends. Germline V CDR1 and CDR2: SGHVS, FNYEAQ. The CDR3 contains 12 residues. Partial CDR3 DNA: TGTGCCAGCAGCCTAATCCGCAATGAG. As protein: CASSLIRNE. The whole CDR3 sequence reads CASSLIRNEQFF.

On this clone: The read ends 3 residues before the CDR3 terminus; that terminus is restored from the germline J gene. This chain connects TRBV13 to TRBJ1-1; D unresolved. This CDR3 is built from 12 residues. V was cut by 7 bases and J by 1 base, with 7 bases left in between. The germline CDR1 and CDR2 sequences are PRHDT and FYEKMQ (reference sequence). The covered CDR3 bases are TGTGCCAGCATGCGGGGGAACACTGAA. Residues: CASMRGNTE. The entire CDR3 sequence reads CASMRGNTEAFF.

On this clone itself: Sequencing ends 3 residues short of the CDR3 end; the germline J gene provides the rest. The rearrangement links TRBV7-6 to TRBJ2-7; the match to TRBD1 covers 9 bases. From germline, CDR1 is SGHVS and CDR2 FNYEAQ. This CDR3 spans 13 amino acids. Losses at the gene ends were 5 bases for V and 6 bases for J; bases not matched to a gene: 5. The CDR3 reads CASSPGQGLEQYF. The CDR3 bases that were read are TGTGCCAGCAGCCCGGGACAGGGACTCGAG.

Regarding this clone: The sequenced fragment ends 3 residues before the CDR3 boundary, so the rest is inferred from the germline J gene. The rearrangement links TRBV12-3 or TRBV12-4 to TRBJ1-1, with D perhaps matching TRBD1 (6 bases). The CDR3 runs to 12 residues. CDR3 DNA, as far as it was read: TGTGCCAGCAGTTCTACAGGGAAAGGA. This codes for CASSSTGKG. The full CDR3 sequence reads CASSSTGKGAFF.

As regards this clone: The read falls 3 residues short of the CDR3 end, and the missing part is taken from the germline J gene. The chain joins TRBV19 to TRBJ2-1; no firm D call. This CDR3 contains 15 residues. Looked up from germline, CDR1 is LNHDA and CDR2 is SQIVND (reference sequence). V was trimmed by 3 bases and J by 5 bases, leaving 14 bases between them. The CDR3 is CASSIGSGPHNEQFF. The sequenced CDR3 bases are TGTGCCAGTAGTATTGGTTCAGGCCCCCACAATGAG.

Details on this clone: The read gets to within 3 residues of the CDR3 end, and the germline J gene fills in the rest. The V gene is TRBV6-1, the J gene TRBJ2-7, with TRBD1 identical over 7 bases. This CDR3 contains 13 residues. The J segment lost 3 bases and the V segment lost 4 bases, leaving 3 bases of the junction unmatched. Germline V gives CDR1 MNHNS, CDR2 SASEGT. The sequenced part of the CDR3 DNA is TGTGCCAGCAGTGCCACAGGGGTCTACGAG. Translating gives CASSATGVYE. The entire CDR3 is CASSATGVYEQYF.

Comment on this clone: The read ends 3 residues shy of where the CDR3 ends; the end is completed using the germline J gene. This chain connects TRBV2 to TRBJ2-7; D gene unclear. This CDR3 comprises 14 residues. Germline CDR1 and CDR2: SNHLY and FYNNEI. Trimming removed 2 bases at V and 2 bases at J, with 10 bases between. The CDR3 DNA, read in part, is TGTGCCAGCAGTGAACTGACACCAGCCTACGAG. Translated: CASSELTPAYE. The full CDR3 protein reads CASSELTPAYEQYF.

Turning to this clone: The read ends 3 residues shy of where the CDR3 ends; the end is completed using the germline J gene. V gene TRBV27 combines with J gene TRBJ2-2, with a weak D call TRBD1 (5 bases). In germline, CDR1 is MNHEY, CDR2 SMNVEV (reference sequence). The CDR3 has 14 amino acids. Between the trimmed V and J ends, which lost 3 bases and 5 bases, there was a span of 10 bases. The sequenced CDR3 bases are TGTGCCAGCAGTTTTGGCAGGGCAACCGGGGAG. Its protein is CASSFGRATGE. In full, the CDR3 reads CASSFGRATGELFF.

A note on this clone: The CDR3 goes on 3 residues after the read ends, and that part is filled in from the germline J gene. The chain combines TRBV19 with TRBJ2-7, with 9 bases that match TRBD1. The V gene's germline CDR1 is LNHDA and CDR2 SQIVND (reference sequence). The CDR3 extends over 14 amino acids. With 5 bases clipped from V and 4 bases from J, the junction kept 6 bases outside the gene matches. The CDR3 bases that were read are TGTGCCAGTAGTCTAACAGGGGGCGTTTACGAG. Translated, it gives CASSLTGGVYE. The full-length CDR3 reads as CASSLTGGVYEQYF.